This record covers a single TCR beta chain. This sample is drawn from a study of T-cell memory formation after mild COVID-19. TCRdb re-called the 5' RACE reads with MiXCR, one entry per CDR3 protein. The sample includes roughly 300,000 distinct CDR3 sequences, around 8% of them seen just once. The receptor's source is a man aged 18 to 30 who had mild COVID-19 (a few samples of this study predate the infection). Cell type and time point are not known. The sequenced sample consisted of PBMCs or a T cell subset sorted from them (not recorded which).

The CDR3 is CASRRAGGPGETQYF. CDR3 DNA: TGTGCCAGCAGGCGAGCGGGGGGGCCGGGAGAGACCCAGTACTTC. This chain joins TRBV7-6 and TRBJ2-5, with TRBD2 identical over 10 bases. The germline V gene encodes CDR1 SGHVS and CDR2 FNYEAQ. V lost 6 bases, J lost 4 bases, and 8 bases stayed unmatched. The CDR3 runs to 15 residues.